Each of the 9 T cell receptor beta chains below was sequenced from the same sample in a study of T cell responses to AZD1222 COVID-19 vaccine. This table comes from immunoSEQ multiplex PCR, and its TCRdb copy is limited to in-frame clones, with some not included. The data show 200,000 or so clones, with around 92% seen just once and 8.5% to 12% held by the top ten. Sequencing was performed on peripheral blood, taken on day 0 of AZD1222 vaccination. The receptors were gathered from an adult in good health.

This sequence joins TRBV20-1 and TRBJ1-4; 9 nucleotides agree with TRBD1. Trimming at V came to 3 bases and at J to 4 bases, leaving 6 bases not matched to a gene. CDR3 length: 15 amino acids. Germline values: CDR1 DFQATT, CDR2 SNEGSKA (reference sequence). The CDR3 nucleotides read TGCAGTGCTAGTGCACAGGGGGCGTTTAATGAAAAACTGTTTTTT. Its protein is CSASAQGAFNEKLFF.

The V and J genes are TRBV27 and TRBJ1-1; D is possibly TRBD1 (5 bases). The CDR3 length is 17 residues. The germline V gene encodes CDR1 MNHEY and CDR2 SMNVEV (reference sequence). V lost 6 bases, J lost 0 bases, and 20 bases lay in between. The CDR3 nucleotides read TGTGCCAGCAGCGGACCACGGGGGAAATTCATGAACACTGAAGCTTTCTTT. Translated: CASSGPRGKFMNTEAFF.

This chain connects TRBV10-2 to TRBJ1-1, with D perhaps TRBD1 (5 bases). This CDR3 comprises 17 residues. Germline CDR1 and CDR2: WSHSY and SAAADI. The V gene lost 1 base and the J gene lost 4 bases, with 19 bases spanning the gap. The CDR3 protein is CASSELQGRGSGTEAFF. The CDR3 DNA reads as TGCGCCAGCAGTGAGTTGCAGGGAAGGGGTTCGGGCACTGAAGCTTTCTTT.

The CDR3 region is CASREGGGAYNEQFF. The CDR3 bases are TGCGCCAGCAGAGAAGGGGGTGGCGCCTACAATGAGCAGTTCTTC. The V and J genes are TRBV5-1 and TRBJ2-1, with D perhaps matching TRBD1 (6 bases). This CDR3 is built from 15 residues. Germline lookup yields CDR1 SGHRS and CDR2 YFSETQ. Trimming took 5 bases from V and 2 from J, leaving 14 bases between them.

The DNA for the CDR3 is TGTGCCAGCAGTTCCTCAGGGGAGGGGTCCTTATCCCCCTATGGCTACACCTTC. This gives the protein CASSSSGEGSLSPYGYTF. This chain links TRBV27 with TRBJ1-2, with D perhaps matching TRBD1 (6 bases). The V and J ends lost 4 bases and 4 bases respectively, with 25 bases between them. From germline, CDR1 is MNHEY and CDR2 SMNVEV (reference sequence). The CDR3 is 18 residues long.

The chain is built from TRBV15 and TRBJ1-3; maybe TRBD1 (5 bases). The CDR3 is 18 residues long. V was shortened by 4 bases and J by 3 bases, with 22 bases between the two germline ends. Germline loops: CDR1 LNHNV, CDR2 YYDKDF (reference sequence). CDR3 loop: CATSTGGGIVFGGNTIYF. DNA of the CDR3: TGTGCCACCAGCACTGGGGGTGGTATAGTCTTTGGTGGAAACACCATATATTTT.

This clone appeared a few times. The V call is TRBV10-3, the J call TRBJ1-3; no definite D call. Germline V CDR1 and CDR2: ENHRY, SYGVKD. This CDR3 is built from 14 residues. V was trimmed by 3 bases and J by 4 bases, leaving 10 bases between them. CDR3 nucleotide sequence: TGTGCCATCAGTGACGAACGGGTAGGAAACACCATATATTTT. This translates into CAISDERVGNTIYF.

The CDR3 protein is CASSDSFQANYGYTF. The CDR3 DNA follows: TGTGCCAGCAGTGACTCGTTCCAGGCGAACTATGGCTACACCTTC. The gene calls are TRBV6-4 and TRBJ1-2; D is unresolved. Per germline, CDR1 MRHNA and CDR2 SNTAGT. This CDR3 has 15 residues. V lost 0 bases to trimming and J lost 2 bases, with 10 bases between them.

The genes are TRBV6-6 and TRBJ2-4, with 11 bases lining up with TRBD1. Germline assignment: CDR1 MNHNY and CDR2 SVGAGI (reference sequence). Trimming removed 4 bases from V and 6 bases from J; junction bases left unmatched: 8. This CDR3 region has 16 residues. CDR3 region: CASSSGQGVDVNIQYF. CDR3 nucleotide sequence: TGTGCCAGCAGTTCGGGACAGGGGGTTGATGTAAACATTCAGTACTTC.